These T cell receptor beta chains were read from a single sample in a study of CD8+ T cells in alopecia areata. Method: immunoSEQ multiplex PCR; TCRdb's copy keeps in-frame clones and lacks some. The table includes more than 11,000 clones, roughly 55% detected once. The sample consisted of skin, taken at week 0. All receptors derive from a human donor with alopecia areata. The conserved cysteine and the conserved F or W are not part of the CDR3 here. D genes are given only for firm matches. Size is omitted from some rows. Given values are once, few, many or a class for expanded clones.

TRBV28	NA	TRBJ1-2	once	ASSLVAAGANYGYT
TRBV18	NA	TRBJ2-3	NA	ASSLGRPRADTQY
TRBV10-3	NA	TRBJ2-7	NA	ATQALYEQY
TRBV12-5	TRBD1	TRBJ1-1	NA	ASGLPPTGYTEAF
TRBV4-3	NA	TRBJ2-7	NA	ASSRSLGRIYEQY
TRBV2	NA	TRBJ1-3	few	ASTAGTSGNTIY
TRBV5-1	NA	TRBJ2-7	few	ASTRAGSGEQY
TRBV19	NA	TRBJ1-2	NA	ASSGWVGYGYT
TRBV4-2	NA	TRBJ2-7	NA	ASSQEVGSGSYEQY
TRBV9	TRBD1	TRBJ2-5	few	ASSERQGETQY
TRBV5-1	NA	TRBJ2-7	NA	ASSLDNGGGYEQY
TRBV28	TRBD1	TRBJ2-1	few	ASSLAGTGRSDEQF
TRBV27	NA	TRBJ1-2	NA	ASSPLTLGDYGYT
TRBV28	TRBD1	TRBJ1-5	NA	ASRLGQGSNQPQH
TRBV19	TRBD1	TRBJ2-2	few	ASSMGTGAITGELF
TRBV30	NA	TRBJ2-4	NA	AWSPPAGLAKNIQY
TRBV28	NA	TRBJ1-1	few	ASSLYGFTEAF